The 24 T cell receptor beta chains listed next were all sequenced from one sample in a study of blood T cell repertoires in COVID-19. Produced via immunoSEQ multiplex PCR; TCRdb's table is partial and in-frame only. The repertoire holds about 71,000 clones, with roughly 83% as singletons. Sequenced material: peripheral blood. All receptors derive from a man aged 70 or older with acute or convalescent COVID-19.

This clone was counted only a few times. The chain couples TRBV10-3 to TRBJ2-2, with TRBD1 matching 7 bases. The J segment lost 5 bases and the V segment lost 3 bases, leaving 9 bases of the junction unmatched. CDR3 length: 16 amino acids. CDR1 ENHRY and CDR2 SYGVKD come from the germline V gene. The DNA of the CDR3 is TGTGCCATCAGTGACTCACAGGGGAAGGGGACCGGGGAGCTGTTTTTT. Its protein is CAISDSQGKGTGELFF.

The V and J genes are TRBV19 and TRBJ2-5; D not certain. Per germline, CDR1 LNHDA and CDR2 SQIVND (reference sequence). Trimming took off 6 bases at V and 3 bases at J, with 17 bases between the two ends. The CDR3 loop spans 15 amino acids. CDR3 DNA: TGTGCCAGTAGCATATCCGCCGACTCAAAAGAGACCCAGTACTTC. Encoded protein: CASSISADSKETQYF.

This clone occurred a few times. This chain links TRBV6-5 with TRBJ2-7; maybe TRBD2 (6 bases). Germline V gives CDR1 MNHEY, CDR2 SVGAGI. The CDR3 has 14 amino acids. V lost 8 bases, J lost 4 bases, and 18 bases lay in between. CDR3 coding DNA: TGTGCCAGCGACGAAACGGGGGTAAAATACGAGCAGTACTTC. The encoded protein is CASDETGVKYEQYF.

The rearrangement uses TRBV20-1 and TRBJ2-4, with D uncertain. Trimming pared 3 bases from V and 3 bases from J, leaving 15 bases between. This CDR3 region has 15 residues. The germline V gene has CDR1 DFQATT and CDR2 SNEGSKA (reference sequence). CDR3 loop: CSASLHGRVKNIQYF. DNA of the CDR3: TGCAGTGCTAGTTTACATGGTCGTGTCAAAAACATTCAGTACTTC.

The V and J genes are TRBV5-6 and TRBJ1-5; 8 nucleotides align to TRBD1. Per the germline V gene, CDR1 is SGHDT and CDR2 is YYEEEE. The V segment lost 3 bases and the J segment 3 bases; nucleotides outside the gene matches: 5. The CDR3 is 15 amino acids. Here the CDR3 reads CASSSLDRDNQPQHF. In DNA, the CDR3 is TGTGCCAGCAGCTCGCTGGACAGGGACAATCAGCCCCAGCATTTT.

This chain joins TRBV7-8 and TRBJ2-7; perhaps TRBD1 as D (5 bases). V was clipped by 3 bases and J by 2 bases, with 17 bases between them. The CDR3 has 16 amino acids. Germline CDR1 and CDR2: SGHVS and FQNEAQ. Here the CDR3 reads CASSLQGLPLPYEQYF. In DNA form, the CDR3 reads TGTGCCAGCAGCTTGCAGGGTCTACCCCTTCCCTACGAGCAGTACTTC.

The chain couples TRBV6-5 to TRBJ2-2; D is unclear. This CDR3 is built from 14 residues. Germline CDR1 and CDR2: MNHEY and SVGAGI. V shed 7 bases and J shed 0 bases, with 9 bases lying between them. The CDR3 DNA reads TGTGCCAGCAACGACAACGCGAACACCGGGGAGCTGTTTTTT. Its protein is CASNDNANTGELFF.

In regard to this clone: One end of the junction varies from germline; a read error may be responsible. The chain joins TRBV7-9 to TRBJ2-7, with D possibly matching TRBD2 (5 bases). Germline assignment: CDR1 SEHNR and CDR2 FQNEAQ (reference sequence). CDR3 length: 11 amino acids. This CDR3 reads CASSPLGVLHF. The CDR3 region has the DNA TGTGCCAGCAGCCCCCTCGGGGTACTGCACTTC.

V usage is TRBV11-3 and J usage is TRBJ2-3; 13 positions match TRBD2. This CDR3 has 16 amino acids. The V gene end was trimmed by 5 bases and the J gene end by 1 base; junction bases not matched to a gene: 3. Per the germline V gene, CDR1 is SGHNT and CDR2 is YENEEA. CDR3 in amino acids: CASSLGTSGGTDTQYF. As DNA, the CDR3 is TGTGCCAGCAGCCTTGGGACTAGCGGGGGCACAGATACGCAGTATTTT.

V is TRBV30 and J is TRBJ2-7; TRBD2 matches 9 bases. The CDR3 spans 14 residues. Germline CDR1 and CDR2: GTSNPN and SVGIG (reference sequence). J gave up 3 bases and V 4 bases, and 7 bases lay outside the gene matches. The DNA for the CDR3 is TGTGCCTGGAACGCGCTAGCGGGAAACTACGAGCAGTACTTC. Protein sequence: CAWNALAGNYEQYF.

CDR3 region: CASSLDMPASGIYNEQFF. The DNA of the CDR3 is TGTGCCAGCAGCTTGGACATGCCTGCTAGCGGGATCTACAATGAGCAGTTCTTC. V gene TRBV5-6 combines with J gene TRBJ2-1, with 9 bases aligning to TRBD2. V shed 0 bases, J shed 3 bases, and the junction held 10 bases outside the gene matches. Germline CDR1 SGHDT, CDR2 YYEEEE. The CDR3 has 18 residues.

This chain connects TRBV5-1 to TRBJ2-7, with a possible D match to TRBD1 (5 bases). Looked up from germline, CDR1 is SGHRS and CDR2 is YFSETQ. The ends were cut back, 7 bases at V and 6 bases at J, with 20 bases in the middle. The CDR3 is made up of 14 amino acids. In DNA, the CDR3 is TGCGCCAGCGTCCCAGGGCTGGGGTATAGCGAGCAGTACTTC. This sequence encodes CASVPGLGYSEQYF.

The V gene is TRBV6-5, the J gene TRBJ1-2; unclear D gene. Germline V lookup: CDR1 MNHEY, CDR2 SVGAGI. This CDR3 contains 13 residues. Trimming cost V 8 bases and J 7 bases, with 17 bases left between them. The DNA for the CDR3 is TGTGCCAGCGCTCGACGGGAGGGCGGTGGCTACACCTTC. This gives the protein CASARREGGGYTF.

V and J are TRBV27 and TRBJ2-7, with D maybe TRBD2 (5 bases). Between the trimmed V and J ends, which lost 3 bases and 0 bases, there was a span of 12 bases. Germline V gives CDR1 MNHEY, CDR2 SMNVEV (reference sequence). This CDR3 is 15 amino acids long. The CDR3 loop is CASSLKMGSSYEQYF. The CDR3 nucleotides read TGTGCCAGCAGTTTGAAGATGGGGAGCTCCTACGAGCAGTACTTC.

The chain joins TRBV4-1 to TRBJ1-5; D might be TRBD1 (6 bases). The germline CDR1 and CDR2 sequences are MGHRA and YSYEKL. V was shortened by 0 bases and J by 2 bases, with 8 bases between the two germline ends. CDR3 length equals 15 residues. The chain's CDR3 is CASSQDSGGNQPQHF. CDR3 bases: TGCGCCAGCAGCCAAGATTCAGGGGGCAATCAGCCCCAGCATTTT.

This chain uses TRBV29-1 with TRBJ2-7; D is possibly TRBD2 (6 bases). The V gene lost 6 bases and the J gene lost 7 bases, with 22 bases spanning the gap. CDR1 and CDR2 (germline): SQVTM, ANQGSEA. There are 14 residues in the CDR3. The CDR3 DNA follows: TGCAGCGTCAAGGGAGGCAGCGCCCTGGGGGAGCAGTACTTC. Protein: CSVKGGSALGEQYF.

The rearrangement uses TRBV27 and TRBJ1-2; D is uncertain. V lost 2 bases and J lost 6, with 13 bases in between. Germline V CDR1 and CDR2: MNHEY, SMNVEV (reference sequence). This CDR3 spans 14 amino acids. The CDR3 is CASSLNGPRDGYTF. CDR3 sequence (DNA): TGTGCCAGCAGTTTAAATGGCCCCCGGGATGGCTACACCTTC.

This chain's CDR3 is CASTWTGGTDTQYF. CDR3 nucleotide sequence: TGTGCCAGCACCTGGACGGGGGGCACAGATACGCAGTATTTT. V usage is TRBV4-2 and J usage is TRBJ2-3, with D maybe TRBD2 (6 bases). The CDR3 is 14 residues long. The germline gives CDR1 LGHNA, CDR2 YNFKEQ. The V end lost 7 bases, the J end lost 1 base, and 12 bases lay between the germline ends.

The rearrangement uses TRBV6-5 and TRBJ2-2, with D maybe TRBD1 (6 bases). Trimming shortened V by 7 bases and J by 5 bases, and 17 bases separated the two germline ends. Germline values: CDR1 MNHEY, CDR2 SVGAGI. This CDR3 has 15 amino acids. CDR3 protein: CASTRDTQGTGELFF. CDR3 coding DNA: TGTGCCAGCACCCGGGACACTCAAGGGACCGGGGAGCTGTTTTTT.

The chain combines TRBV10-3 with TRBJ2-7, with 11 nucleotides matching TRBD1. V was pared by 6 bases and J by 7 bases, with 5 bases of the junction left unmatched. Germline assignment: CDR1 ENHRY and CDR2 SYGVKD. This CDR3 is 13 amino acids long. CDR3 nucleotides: TGTGCCATCAGCCCGGGACAGGGGGTGGAGCAGTACTTC. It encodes CAISPGQGVEQYF.

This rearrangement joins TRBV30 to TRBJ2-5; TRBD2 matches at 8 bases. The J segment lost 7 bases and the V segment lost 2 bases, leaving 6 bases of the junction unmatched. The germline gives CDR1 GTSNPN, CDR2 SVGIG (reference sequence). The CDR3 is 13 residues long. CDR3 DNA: TGTGCCTGGAGTTCGGGACTAGATGGGACCCAGTACTTC. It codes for CAWSSGLDGTQYF.

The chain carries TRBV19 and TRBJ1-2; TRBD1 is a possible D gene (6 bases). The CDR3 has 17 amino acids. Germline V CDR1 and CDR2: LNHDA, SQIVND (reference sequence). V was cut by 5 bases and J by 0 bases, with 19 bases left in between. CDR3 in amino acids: CASSSARGRATNYGYTF. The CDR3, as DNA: TGTGCCAGTAGTTCGGCCAGGGGTCGCGCTACTAACTATGGCTACACCTTC.

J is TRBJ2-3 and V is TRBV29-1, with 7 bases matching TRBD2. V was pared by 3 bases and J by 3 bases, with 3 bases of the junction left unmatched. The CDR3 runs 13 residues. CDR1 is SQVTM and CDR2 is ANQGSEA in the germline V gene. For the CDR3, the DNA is TGCAGCGTTGAGCCGGGGGGTACAGATACGCAGTATTTT. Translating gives CSVEPGGTDTQYF.

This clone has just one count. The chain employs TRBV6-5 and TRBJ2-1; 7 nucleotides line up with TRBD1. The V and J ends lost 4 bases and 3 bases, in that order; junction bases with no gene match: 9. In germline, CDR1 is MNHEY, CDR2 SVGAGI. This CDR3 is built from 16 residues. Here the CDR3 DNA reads TGTGCCAGCAGTTCCGCCCGACAGGGTGTCTACAATGAGCAGTTCTTC. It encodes CASSSARQGVYNEQFF.